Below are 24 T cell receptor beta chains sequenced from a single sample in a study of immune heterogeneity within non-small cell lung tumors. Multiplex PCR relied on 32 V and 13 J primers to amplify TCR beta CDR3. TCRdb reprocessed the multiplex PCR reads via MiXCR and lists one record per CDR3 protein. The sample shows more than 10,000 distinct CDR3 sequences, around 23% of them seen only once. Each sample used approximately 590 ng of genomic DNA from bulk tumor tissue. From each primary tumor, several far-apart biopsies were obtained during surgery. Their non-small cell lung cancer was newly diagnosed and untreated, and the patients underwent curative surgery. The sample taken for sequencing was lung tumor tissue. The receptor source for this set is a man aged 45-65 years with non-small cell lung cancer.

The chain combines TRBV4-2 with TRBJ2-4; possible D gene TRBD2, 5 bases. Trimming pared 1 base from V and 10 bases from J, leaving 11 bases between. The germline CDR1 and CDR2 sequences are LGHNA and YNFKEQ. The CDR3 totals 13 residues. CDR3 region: CASSQAGDLIQYF. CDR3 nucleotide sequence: TGTGCCAGCAGCCAAGCCGGGGATCTAATTCAGTACTTC.

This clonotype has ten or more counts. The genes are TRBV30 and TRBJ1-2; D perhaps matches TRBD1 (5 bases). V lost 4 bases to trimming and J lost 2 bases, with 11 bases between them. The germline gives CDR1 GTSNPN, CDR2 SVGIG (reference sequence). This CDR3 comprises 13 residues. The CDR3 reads CAWTDTTNYGYTF. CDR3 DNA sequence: TGTGCCTGGACGGACACCACCAACTATGGCTACACCTTC.

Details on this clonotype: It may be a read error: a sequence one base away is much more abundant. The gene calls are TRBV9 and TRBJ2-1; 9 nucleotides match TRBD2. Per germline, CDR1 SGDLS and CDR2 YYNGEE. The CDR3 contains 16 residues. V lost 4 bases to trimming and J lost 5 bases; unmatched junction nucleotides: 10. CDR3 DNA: TGTGCCAGCAGCTTAGTCTGGCTAGCGGGAAACAATGAGCAGTTCTTC. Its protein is CASSLVWLAGNNEQFF. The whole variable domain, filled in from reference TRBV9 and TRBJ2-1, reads DSGVTQTPKHLITATGQRVTLRCSPRSGDLSVYWYQQSLDQGLQFLIQYYNGEERAKGNILERFSAQQFPDLHSELNLSSLELGDSALYFCASSLVWLAGNNEQFFGPGTRLTVL.

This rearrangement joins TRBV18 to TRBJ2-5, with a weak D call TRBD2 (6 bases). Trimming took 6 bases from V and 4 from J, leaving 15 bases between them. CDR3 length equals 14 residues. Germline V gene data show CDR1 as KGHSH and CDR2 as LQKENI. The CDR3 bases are TGTGCCAGCTCCCCGCCGGGGAGGATAGAGACCCAGTACTTC. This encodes CASSPPGRIETQYF.

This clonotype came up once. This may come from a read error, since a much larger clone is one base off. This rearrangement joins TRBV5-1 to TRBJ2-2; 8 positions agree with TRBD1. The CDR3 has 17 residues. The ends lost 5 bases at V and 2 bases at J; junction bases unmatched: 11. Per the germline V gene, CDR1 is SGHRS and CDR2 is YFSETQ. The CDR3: CASSCTGGFANTGELFF. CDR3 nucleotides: TGCGCCAGCAGTTGCACAGGGGGATTCGCAAACACCGGGGAGCTGTTTTTT.

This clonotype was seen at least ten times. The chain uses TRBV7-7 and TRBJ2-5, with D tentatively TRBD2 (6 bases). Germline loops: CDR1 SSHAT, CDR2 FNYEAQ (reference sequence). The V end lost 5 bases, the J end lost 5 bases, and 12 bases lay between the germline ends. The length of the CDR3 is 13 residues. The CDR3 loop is CASSVGTGETQYF. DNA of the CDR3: TGTGCCAGCAGCGTCGGGACTGGGGAGACCCAGTACTTC. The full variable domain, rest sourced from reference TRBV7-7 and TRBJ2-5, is GAGVSQSPRYKVTKRGQDVTLRCDPISSHATLYWYQQALGQGPEFLTYFNYEAQPDKSGLPSDRFSAERPEGSISTLTIQRTEQRDSAMYRCASSVGTGETQYFGPGTRLLVL.

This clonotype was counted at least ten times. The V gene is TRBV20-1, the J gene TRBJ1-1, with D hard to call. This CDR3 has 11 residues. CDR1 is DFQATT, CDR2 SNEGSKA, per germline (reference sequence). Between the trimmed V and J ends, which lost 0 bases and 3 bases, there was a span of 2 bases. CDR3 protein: CSARDYTEAFF. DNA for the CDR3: TGCAGTGCTAGAGATTACACTGAAGCTTTCTTT.

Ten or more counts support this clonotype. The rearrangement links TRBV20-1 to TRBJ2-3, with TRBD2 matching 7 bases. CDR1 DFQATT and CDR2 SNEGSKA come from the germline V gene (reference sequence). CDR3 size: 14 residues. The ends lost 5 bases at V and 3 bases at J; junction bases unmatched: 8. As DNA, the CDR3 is TGCAGTGCTGGAATTAGCGGGCAGACAGATACGCAGTATTTT. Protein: CSAGISGQTDTQYF.

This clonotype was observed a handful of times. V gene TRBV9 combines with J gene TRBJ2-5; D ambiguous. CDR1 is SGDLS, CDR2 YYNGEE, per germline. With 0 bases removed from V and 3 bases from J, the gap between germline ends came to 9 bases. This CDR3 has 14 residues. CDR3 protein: CASSVGPWEETQYF. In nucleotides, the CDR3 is TGTGCCAGCAGCGTAGGACCGTGGGAAGAGACCCAGTACTTC.

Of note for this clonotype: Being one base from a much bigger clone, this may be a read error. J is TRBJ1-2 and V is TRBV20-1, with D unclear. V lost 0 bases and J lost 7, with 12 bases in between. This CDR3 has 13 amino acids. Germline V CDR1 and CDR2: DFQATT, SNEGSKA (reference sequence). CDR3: CSARDVRISGYTF. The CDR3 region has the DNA TGCAGTGCTAGAGATGTCCGGATCAGTGGCTACACCTTC.

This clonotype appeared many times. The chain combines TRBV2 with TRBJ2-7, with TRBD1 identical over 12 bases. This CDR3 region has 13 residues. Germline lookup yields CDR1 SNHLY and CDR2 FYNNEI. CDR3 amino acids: CAGRGQGAGEQYF. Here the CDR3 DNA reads TGTGCGGGTAGGGGACAGGGGGCGGGAGAGCAGTACTTC.

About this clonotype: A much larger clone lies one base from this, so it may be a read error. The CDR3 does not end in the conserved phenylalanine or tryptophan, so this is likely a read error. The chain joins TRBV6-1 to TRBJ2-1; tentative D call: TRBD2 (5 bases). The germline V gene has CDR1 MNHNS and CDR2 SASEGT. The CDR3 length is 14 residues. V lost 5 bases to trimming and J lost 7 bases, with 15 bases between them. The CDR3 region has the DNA TGTGCCAGCAGTCTCGGGGTCCGAGGAAATGAGCAGTTCTTA. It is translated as CASSLGVRGNEQFL.

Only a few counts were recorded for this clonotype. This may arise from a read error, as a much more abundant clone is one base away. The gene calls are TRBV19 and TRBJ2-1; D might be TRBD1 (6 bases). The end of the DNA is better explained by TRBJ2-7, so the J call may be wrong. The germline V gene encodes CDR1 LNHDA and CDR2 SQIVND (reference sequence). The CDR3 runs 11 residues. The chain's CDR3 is CASTQGNEQYF. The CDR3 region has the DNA TGTGCCAGTACACAGGGAAATGAGCAGTACTTC.

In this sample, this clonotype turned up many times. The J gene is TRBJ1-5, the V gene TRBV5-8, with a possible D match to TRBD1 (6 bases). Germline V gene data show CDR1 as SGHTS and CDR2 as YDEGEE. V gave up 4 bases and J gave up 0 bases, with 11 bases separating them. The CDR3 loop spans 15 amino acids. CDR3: CASSDRFNSNQPQHF. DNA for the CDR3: TGTGCCAGCAGCGACAGGTTTAATAGCAATCAGCCCCAGCATTTT.

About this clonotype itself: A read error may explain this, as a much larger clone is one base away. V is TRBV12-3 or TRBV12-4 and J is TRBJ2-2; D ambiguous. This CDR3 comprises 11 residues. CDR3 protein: CTSSPAGELFF. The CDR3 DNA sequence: TGTACCAGCAGCCCCGCCGGGGAGCTGTTTTTT.

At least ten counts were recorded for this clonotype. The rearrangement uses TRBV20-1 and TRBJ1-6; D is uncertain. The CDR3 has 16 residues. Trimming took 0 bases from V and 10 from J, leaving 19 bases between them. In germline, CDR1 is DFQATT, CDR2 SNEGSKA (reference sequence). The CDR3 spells CSARDVAATTGSPLHF. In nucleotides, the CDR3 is TGCAGTGCTAGAGATGTGGCCGCAACGACCGGGTCACCCCTCCACTTT.

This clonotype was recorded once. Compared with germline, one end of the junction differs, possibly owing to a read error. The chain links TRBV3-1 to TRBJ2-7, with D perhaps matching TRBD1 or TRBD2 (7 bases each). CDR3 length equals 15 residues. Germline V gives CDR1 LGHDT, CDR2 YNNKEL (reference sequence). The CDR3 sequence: CATSQAGTELIEQYF. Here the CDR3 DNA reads TGTGCCACCAGCCAAGCGGGGACAGAGTTAATCGAGCAGTACTTC.

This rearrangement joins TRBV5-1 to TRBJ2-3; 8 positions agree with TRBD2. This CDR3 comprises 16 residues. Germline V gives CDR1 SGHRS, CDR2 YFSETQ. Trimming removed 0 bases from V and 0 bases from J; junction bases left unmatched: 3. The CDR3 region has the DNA TGCGCCAGCAGCTTGGCATCTAGCGGGAGCACAGATACGCAGTATTTT. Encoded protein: CASSLASSGSTDTQYF. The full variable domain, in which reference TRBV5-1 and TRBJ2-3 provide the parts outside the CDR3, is KAGVTQTPRYLIKTRGQQVTLSCSPISGHRSVSWYQQTPGQGLQFLFEYFSETQRNKGNFPGRFSGRQFSNSRSEMNVSTLELGDSALYLCASSLASSGSTDTQYFGPGTRLTVL.

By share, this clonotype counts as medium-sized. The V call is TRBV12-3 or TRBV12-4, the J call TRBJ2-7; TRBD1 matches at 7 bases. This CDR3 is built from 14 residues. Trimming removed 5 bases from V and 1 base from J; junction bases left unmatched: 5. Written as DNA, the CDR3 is TGTGCCAGCAGTGCCCGACAGGGTTCCTACGAGCAGTACTTC. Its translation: CASSARQGSYEQYF.

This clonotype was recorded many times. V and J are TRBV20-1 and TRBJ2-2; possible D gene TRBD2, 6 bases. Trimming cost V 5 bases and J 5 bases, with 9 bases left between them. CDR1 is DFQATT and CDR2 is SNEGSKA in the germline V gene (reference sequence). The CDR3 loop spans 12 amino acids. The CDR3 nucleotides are TGCAGTGCTGGGACTCAAACCGGGGAGCTGTTTTTT. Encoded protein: CSAGTQTGELFF.

This chain's CDR3 is CAWTGDSNSPLHF. DNA of the CDR3: TGTGCCTGGACGGGGGACTCAAATTCACCCCTCCACTTT. The rearrangement uses TRBV30 and TRBJ1-6; a possible D gene is TRBD1 (5 bases). The germline V and J ends were trimmed by 4 bases and 7 bases, with 11 bases remaining between them. The CDR3 runs 13 residues. From germline, CDR1 is GTSNPN and CDR2 SVGIG (reference sequence).

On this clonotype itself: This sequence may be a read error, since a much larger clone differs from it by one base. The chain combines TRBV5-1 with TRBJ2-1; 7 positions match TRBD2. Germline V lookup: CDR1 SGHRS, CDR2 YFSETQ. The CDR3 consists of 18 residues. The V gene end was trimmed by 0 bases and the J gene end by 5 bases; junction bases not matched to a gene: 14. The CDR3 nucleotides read TGCGCCAGCAGCTTGGAGCGGCGGGAGCGCCTGTTTAACAATGAGCAGTTCTTC. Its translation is CASSLERRERLFNNEQFF.

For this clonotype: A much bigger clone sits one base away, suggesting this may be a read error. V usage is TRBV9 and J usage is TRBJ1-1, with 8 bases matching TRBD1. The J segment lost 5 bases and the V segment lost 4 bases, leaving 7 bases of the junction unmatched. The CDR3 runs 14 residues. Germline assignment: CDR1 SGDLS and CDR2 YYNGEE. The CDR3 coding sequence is TGTGCCAGCAGCCCTGGACAGGGAAGAACTGAAGCTTTCTTT. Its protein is CASSPGQGRTEAFF.

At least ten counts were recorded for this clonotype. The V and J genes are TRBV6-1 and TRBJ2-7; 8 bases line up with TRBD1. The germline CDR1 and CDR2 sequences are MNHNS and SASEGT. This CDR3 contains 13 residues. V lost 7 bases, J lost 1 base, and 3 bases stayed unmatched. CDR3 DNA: TGTGCCAGCAAGGACAGGGCGTCCTACGAGCAGTACTTC. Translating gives CASKDRASYEQYF.